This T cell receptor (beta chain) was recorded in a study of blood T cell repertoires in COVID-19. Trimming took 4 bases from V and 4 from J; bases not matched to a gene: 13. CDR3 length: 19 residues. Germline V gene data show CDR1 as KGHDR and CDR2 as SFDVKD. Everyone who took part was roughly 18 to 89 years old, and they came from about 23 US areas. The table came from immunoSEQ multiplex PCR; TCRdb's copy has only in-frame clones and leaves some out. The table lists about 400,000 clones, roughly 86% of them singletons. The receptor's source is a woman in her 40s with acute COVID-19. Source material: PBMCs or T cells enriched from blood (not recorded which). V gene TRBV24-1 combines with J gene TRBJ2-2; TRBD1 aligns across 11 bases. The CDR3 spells CATSDQGQGVNLVTGELFF. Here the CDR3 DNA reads TGTGCCACCAGTGACCAGGGACAGGGGGTAAACTTAGTCACCGGGGAGCTGTTTTTT.